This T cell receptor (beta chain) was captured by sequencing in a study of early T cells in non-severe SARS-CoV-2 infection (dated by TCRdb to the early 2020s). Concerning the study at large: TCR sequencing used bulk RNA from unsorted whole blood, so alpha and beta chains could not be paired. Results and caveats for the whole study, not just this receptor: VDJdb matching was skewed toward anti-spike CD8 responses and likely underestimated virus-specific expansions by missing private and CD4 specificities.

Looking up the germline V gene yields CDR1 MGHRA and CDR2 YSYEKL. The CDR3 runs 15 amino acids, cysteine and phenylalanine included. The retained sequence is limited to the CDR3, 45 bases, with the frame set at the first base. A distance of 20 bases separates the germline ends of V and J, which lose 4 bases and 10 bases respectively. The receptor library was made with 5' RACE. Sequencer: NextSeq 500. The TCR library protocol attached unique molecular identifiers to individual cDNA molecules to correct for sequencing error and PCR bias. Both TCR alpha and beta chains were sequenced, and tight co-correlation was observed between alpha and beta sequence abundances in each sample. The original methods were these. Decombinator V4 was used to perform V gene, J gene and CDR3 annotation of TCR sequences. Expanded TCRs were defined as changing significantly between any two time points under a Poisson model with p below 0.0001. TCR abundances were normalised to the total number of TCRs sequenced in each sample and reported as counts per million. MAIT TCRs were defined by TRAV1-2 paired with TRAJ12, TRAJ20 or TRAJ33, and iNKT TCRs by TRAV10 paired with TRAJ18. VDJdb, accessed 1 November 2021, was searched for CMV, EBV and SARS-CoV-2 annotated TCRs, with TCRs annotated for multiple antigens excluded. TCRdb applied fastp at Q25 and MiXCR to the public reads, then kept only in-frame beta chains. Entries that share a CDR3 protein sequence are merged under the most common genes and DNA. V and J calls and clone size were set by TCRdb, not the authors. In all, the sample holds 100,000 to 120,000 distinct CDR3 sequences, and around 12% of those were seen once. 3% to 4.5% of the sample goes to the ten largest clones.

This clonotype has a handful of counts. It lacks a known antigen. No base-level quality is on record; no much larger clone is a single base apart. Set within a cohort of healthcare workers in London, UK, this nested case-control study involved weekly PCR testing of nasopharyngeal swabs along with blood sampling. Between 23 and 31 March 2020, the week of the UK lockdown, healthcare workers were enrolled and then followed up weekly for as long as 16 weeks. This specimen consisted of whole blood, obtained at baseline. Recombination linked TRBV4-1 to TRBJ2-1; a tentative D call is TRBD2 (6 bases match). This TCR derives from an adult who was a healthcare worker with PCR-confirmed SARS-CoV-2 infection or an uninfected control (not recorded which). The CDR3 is CASSPLRGPSEEQFF. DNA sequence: TGCGCCAGCAGCCCCTTGCGGGGCCCATCCGAAGAGCAGTTCTTC.